This TCR beta chain was documented in a study of T cell repertoires in cytomegalovirus infection. Study outcomes and limitations: CMV carriers with the relevant HLA were identified by cumulative public TCR beta family frequency. Dominating the ex vivo response were TCR beta clonotypes that were CMV-specific and HLA-C-restricted.

As to this clonotype: Its target is unknown. A read error may produce the germline difference seen at one junction end.

In TCRdb, the reads were re-called with MiXCR into one record per CDR3 protein. The sample carries 680,000 or so distinct CDR3 sequences, under 40% recorded once. The CDR3 extends over 15 amino acids. CDR1 SGHRS and CDR2 YFSETQ come from the germline V gene. Sample: PBMCs. The J gene is TRBJ2-5, the V gene TRBV5-1; D may correspond to TRBD1 or TRBD2 (5 bases each). The receptor was isolated from a human donor in good health (CMV status not recorded). Some clones in this sample may be carry-over from other donors' samples. The chain's CDR3 is CSSRLQRDRGETQYF. In DNA, the CDR3 is TGCTCCAGCCGCCTCCAACGGGACCGCGGGGAGACCCAGTACTTC.